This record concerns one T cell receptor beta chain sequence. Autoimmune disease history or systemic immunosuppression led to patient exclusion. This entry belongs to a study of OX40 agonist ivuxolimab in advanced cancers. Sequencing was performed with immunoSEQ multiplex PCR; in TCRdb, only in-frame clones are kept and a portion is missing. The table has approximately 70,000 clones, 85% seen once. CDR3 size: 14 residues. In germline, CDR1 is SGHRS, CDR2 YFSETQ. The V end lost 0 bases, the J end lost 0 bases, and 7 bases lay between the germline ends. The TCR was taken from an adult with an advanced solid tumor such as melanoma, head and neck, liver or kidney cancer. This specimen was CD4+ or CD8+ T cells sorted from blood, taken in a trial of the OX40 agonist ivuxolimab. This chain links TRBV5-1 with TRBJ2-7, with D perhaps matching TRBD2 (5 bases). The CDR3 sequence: CASSLVGSSYEQYF. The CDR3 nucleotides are TGCGCCAGCAGCTTGGTGGGGAGCTCCTACGAGCAGTACTTC.